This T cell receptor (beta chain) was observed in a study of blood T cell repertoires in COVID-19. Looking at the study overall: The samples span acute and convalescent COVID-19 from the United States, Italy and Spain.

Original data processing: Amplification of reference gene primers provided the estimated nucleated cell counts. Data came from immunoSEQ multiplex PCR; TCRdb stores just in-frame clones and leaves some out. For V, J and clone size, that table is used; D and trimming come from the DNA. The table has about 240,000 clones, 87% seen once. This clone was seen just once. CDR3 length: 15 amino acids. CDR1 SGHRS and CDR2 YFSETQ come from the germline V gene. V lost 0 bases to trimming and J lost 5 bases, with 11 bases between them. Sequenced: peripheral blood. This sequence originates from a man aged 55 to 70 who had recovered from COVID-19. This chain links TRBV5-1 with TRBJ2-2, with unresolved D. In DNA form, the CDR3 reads TGCGCCAGCAGCTTGGTGCCGGGTGGGACCGGGGAGCTGTTTTTT. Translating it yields CASSLVPGGTGELFF.